The clone carrying this TCR beta chain was observed a few times. Antigen specificity is unknown. The data derive from a study of beta chain features in type 1 diabetes. Expressed TCRB transcripts were sequenced, since all the RNA that had been isolated was reverse transcribed. Method: immunoSEQ multiplex PCR; TCRdb's copy keeps in-frame clones and lacks some. The repertoire includes some 900,000 clones, 17% of them detected once, and 0.023% sits in the top ten. Overall study results and limits: These data did not resolve whether HLA type affects TCRB rearrangement.

V trimming: 6 bases; J trimming: 0 bases; junction bases outside the gene matches: 4. Germline assignment: CDR1 MNHNY and CDR2 SVGAGI (reference sequence). This CDR3 region has 14 residues. The single heparinised draw taken from each donor contained approximately 100 mL of blood on average. Sorting with CD45RO/CCR7/CD25/CD127/CD95/CD27 yielded naive, central memory, regulatory and stem-like memory CD4+ cells. Material for sequencing was naive CD4+ T cells from blood. The J gene is TRBJ1-1, the V gene TRBV6-6, with 7 bases identical to TRBD1. This TCR came from a woman between 18 and 30 years old in good health. The CDR3 DNA sequence: TGTGCCAGCAGGCCGACAGGGATGAACACTGAAGCTTTCTTT. This codes for CASRPTGMNTEAFF.